These 23 T cell receptor beta chains came from one sample sequenced in a study of blood T cell repertoires in COVID-19. Generated by immunoSEQ multiplex PCR, the TCRdb table keeps only in-frame clones and is missing some. The data show 200,000 to 250,000 clones, about 83% seen once. Sequenced material: peripheral blood. These receptors all stem from a woman aged 50 to 65 with acute or convalescent COVID-19.

This chain links TRBV5-1 with TRBJ2-7; 8 positions agree with TRBD2. This CDR3 spans 14 amino acids. V lost 6 bases, J lost 3 bases, and 8 bases stayed unmatched. Germline V gene sequence: CDR1 SGHRS, CDR2 YFSETQ. CDR3 sequence: CASKTGGASYEQYF. DNA for the CDR3: TGCGCCAGCAAAACCGGGGGGGCTAGCTACGAGCAGTACTTC.

J is TRBJ1-5 and V is TRBV29-1; D perhaps matches TRBD1 (6 bases). Germline CDR1 and CDR2: SQVTM and ANQGSEA. V was cut by 4 bases and J by 5 bases, with 9 bases left in between. The CDR3 contains 12 residues. The CDR3 is CSVGNRDQPQHF. The DNA of the CDR3 is TGCAGCGTTGGAAACAGGGATCAGCCCCAGCATTTT. The full variable domain, completed using reference TRBV29-1 and TRBJ1-5, is SAVISQKPSRDICQRGTSLTIQCQVDSQVTMMFWYRQQPGQSLTLIATANQGSEATYESGFVIDKFPISRPNLTFSTLTVSNMSPEDSSIYLCSVGNRDQPQHFGDGTRLSIL.

V gene TRBV5-1 combines with J gene TRBJ2-5; D might be TRBD1 (6 bases). CDR1 and CDR2 (germline): SGHRS, YFSETQ. V dropped 3 bases and J dropped 0 bases, with 9 bases sitting between them. The length of the CDR3 is 14 residues. For the CDR3, the DNA is TGCGCCAGCAGCTCAGACAGGAACCAAGAGACCCAGTACTTC. Translating gives CASSSDRNQETQYF.

This clone was recorded once. The chain is built from TRBV5-8 and TRBJ2-3, with TRBD2 identical over 10 bases. CDR1 and CDR2 (germline): SGHTS, YDEGEE. CDR3 length equals 14 residues. The ends lost 5 bases at V and 0 bases at J; junction bases unmatched: 0. The CDR3 reads CASRLAGSTDTQYF. The CDR3, as DNA: TGTGCCAGCAGACTAGCGGGGAGCACAGATACGCAGTATTTT. The whole variable domain, filled in from reference TRBV5-8 and TRBJ2-3, reads EAGVTQSPTHLIKTRGQQATLRCSPISGHTSVYWYQQALGLGLQFLLWYDEGEERNRGNFPPRFSGRQFPNYSSELNVNALELEDSALYLCASRLAGSTDTQYFGPGTRLTVL.

V and J are TRBV6-1 and TRBJ1-1; D not resolved. This CDR3 is 16 amino acids long. The V and J ends lost 0 bases and 9 bases respectively, with 20 bases between them. The germline gives CDR1 MNHNS, CDR2 SASEGT. CDR3 bases: TGTGCCAGCAGTGAAGCGGGAGGGTCTGACGGGGATCAAGCTTTCTTT. The encoded protein is CASSEAGGSDGDQAFF.

The V gene is TRBV7-2, the J gene TRBJ1-2; 9 nucleotides agree with TRBD1. Germline values: CDR1 SGHTA, CDR2 FQGNSA. Trimming cost V 5 bases and J 10 bases; bases outside gene matches: 5. The CDR3 runs 12 residues. The CDR3 nucleotides are TGTGCCAGCAGCAACCGGGACAGGGACTACACCTTC. It is translated as CASSNRDRDYTF.

Note on this clone: The same CDR3 also results from other DNA sequences found in this sample. CDR3 in amino acids: CASSPGRAETQYF. The CDR3 DNA reads as TGTGCCAGCTCACCAGGGAGGGCGGAGACCCAGTACTTC. The chain combines TRBV18 with TRBJ2-5; 7 positions match TRBD2. Germline V gene sequence: CDR1 KGHSH, CDR2 LQKENI. Germline trimming cut 2 bases from V and 5 bases from J; bases unmatched to any gene: 2. This CDR3 contains 13 residues. Complete variable domain (other parts from reference TRBV18 and TRBJ2-5): NAGVMQNPRHLVRRRGQEARLRCSPMKGHSHVYWYRQLPEEGLKFMVYLQKENIIDESGMPKERFSAEFPKEGPSILRIQQVVRGDSAAYFCASSPGRAETQYFGPGTRLLVL.

The rearrangement joins TRBV5-1 to TRBJ2-7, with 7 bases aligning to TRBD1. This CDR3 spans 14 amino acids. Germline lookup yields CDR1 SGHRS and CDR2 YFSETQ. With 1 base clipped from V and 7 bases from J, the junction kept 8 bases outside the gene matches. CDR3 in amino acids: CASSLYGTQGEQYF. CDR3 coding DNA: TGCGCCAGCAGCTTGTACGGGACACAGGGGGAGCAGTACTTC.

This clone was observed once. This chain links TRBV4-2 with TRBJ1-2; D is perhaps TRBD1 (5 bases). This CDR3 is 15 amino acids long. Germline lookup yields CDR1 LGHNA and CDR2 YNFKEQ. Trimming pared 0 bases from V and 2 bases from J, leaving 10 bases between. The CDR3 loop is CASSQEARTNYGYTF. CDR3 in DNA: TGTGCCAGCAGCCAAGAGGCCCGGACAAACTATGGCTACACCTTC.

This chain connects TRBV3-1 (or the pseudogene TRBV3-2) to TRBJ2-7; 7 nucleotides agree with TRBD1. The CDR3 runs to 18 residues. The junction had 15 bases not matched to a gene; V was cut back by 2 bases and J by 2 bases. CDR1 is LGHDT, CDR2 YNNKEL, per germline (reference sequence). The CDR3 coding sequence is TGTGCCAGCAGCCAAAACCGGGACAGTCCTCGAGGGACCTACGAGCAGTACTTC. The encoded protein is CASSQNRDSPRGTYEQYF.

The chain links TRBV30 to TRBJ1-4; tentatively, D is TRBD1 (5 bases). The CDR3 totals 14 residues. The germline gives CDR1 GTSNPN, CDR2 SVGIG (reference sequence). V was shortened by 7 bases and J by 1 base, with 13 bases between the two germline ends. The CDR3 protein is CAYGRVGTNEKLFF. As DNA, the CDR3 is TGTGCCTATGGCAGGGTTGGAACTAATGAAAAACTGTTTTTT.

Ten or more counts support this clone. The chain combines TRBV28 with TRBJ1-5; weak D call: TRBD1 (5 bases). From germline, CDR1 is MDHEN and CDR2 SYDVKM. The CDR3 covers 15 residues. V shed 3 bases and J shed 3 bases, with 12 bases lying between them. CDR3 nucleotides: TGTGCCAGCAGTTTTGGTCAGGGCCTCAATCAGCCCCAGCATTTT. Amino acid sequence: CASSFGQGLNQPQHF.

J is TRBJ2-1 and V is TRBV25-1; TRBD2 aligns across 9 bases. CDR3 length: 15 residues. Germline V gene sequence: CDR1 MGHDK, CDR2 SYGVNS. The J segment lost 0 bases and the V segment lost 8 bases, leaving 5 bases of the junction unmatched. CDR3 residues: CASQTSGDSYNEQFF. The CDR3 DNA reads as TGTGCCAGCCAGACTAGCGGAGACTCCTACAATGAGCAGTTCTTC. Based on the CDR3 plus reference TRBV25-1 and TRBJ2-1, the full variable domain is EADIYQTPRYLVIGTGKKITLECSQTMGHDKMYWYQQDPGMELHLIHYSYGVNSTEKGDLSSESTVSRIRTEHFPLTLESARPSHTSQYLCASQTSGDSYNEQFFGPGTRLTVL.

This rearrangement joins TRBV24-1 to TRBJ1-5; no clear D gene. CDR1 is KGHDR and CDR2 is SFDVKD in the germline V gene. There are 15 residues in the CDR3. V was clipped by 4 bases and J by 4 bases, with 13 bases between them. CDR3 region: CATSDADTPNQPQHF. The CDR3 DNA is TGTGCCACCAGTGACGCTGACACCCCGAATCAGCCCCAGCATTTT.

This chain links TRBV4-1 with TRBJ1-2; 8 bases match TRBD1. V was pared by 3 bases and J by 5 bases, with 14 bases of the junction left unmatched. Germline CDR1 and CDR2: MGHRA and YSYEKL. This CDR3 is built from 17 residues. This chain's CDR3 is CASSHPRGQGRVYGYTF. CDR3 sequence (DNA): TGCGCCAGCAGCCATCCACGAGGACAGGGCAGGGTTTATGGCTACACCTTC.

This clone came up a few times. V is TRBV5-8 and J is TRBJ2-2, with 10 bases matching TRBD2. This CDR3 spans 16 amino acids. The germline gives CDR1 SGHTS, CDR2 YDEGEE. V lost 2 bases, J lost 6 bases, and 7 bases stayed unmatched. CDR3 amino acids: CASSFSSGSFPGELFF. The CDR3 DNA sequence: TGTGCCAGCAGCTTCTCTAGCGGGAGCTTCCCCGGGGAGCTGTTTTTT.

The genes are TRBV27 and TRBJ2-1, with D maybe TRBD2 (6 bases). The CDR3 loop spans 18 amino acids. Trimming removed 0 bases from V and 0 bases from J, with 15 bases in between. Germline CDR1 is MNHEY and CDR2 is SMNVEV (reference sequence). CDR3 residues: CASSLSDSGGSSYNEQFF. The DNA for the CDR3 is TGTGCCAGCAGTTTATCCGATAGCGGAGGGAGCTCCTACAATGAGCAGTTCTTC.

This clone came up many times. The sample contains more than one DNA sequence encoding this CDR3. J is TRBJ2-5 and V is TRBV7-9, with no clear D. Germline V lookup: CDR1 SEHNR, CDR2 FQNEAQ (reference sequence). The CDR3 runs 14 residues. Trimming shortened V by 1 base and J by 0 bases, and 6 bases separated the two germline ends. CDR3 amino acids: CASSLGPNQETQYF. DNA for the CDR3: TGTGCCAGCAGCTTAGGGCCGAACCAAGAGACCCAGTACTTC.

V gene TRBV5-6 combines with J gene TRBJ2-7, with D uncertain. Germline CDR1 reads SGHDT; CDR2 reads YYEEEE. This CDR3 is built from 13 residues. V lost 2 bases to trimming and J lost 5 bases, with 11 bases between them. The CDR3 protein is CASSFGRNNEQYF. For the CDR3, the DNA is TGTGCCAGCAGCTTCGGCAGGAACAACGAGCAGTACTTC.

V usage is TRBV27 and J usage is TRBJ2-3; 9 bases are shared with TRBD2. Germline trimming cut 5 bases from V and 0 bases from J; bases unmatched to any gene: 6. Germline V gene sequence: CDR1 MNHEY, CDR2 SMNVEV (reference sequence). CDR3 length: 16 residues. The CDR3 is CASSQGLALSTDTQYF. In DNA form, the CDR3 reads TGTGCCAGCAGTCAAGGACTAGCGCTTAGCACAGATACGCAGTATTTT.

This clone was detected only a few times. The chain has TRBV27 and TRBJ2-1; TRBD1 is a possible D gene (6 bases). Deletions cut 8 bases from V and 9 bases from J, with 17 bases between. The CDR3 is made up of 13 amino acids. Germline-derived CDR1 and CDR2 are MNHEY and SMNVEV (reference sequence). CDR3 amino acids: CASRQGGWAEQFF. DNA of the CDR3: TGTGCCAGCCGCCAAGGGGGATGGGCTGAGCAGTTCTTC.

The chain uses TRBV27 and TRBJ2-1, with 7 bases aligning to TRBD2. The CDR3 has 15 amino acids. CDR1 and CDR2 (germline): MNHEY, SMNVEV (reference sequence). J gave up 6 bases and V 5 bases, and 10 bases lay outside the gene matches. CDR3 DNA sequence: TGTGCCAGCAGTGCGCGTTGGACTAGTTCCAATGAGCAGTTCTTC. Translation gives CASSARWTSSNEQFF.

The chain recombines TRBV4-1 with TRBJ1-1; TRBD1 is a possible D gene (5 bases). V lost 1 base and J lost 1, with 10 bases in between. This CDR3 is built from 15 residues. Germline CDR1 is MGHRA and CDR2 is YSYEKL. The CDR3 bases are TGCGCCAGCAGCCAAGGCGGGACGGGGAACACTGAAGCTTTCTTT. This codes for CASSQGGTGNTEAFF.